A single sample gave rise to the 24 T cell receptor beta chains below, sequenced in a study of human T cells and chemical hapten exposure (dated by TCRdb to the early 2020s). The library relied on RACE. These reads were obtained on a NextSeq 500. TCRdb reprocessed the public reads (quality trimming at Q25 with fastp, clone calling with MiXCR) and kept in-frame beta chains. Each CDR3 protein gets just one entry, which takes the most common genes and DNA from the rows behind it. A total of some 250,000 distinct CDR3 sequences appear in this sample, 7.5% to 8% of them only once. The ten largest clonotypes hold about 1.1% of the sample. Read against the paper, the sample's time point label means: pre-sensitization, week 0. The sample's treatment or condition label, in plain terms: therapeutic diphenylcyclopropenone sensitization with weekly scalp DPC. Sequencing was performed on whole blood, taken in connection with sensitization to the hapten diphenylcyclopropenone (DPC). These receptors came from a man aged 18 to 30 with alopecia areata. Some clones in this sample may be carry-over from other donors' samples.

The genes are TRBV11-2 and TRBJ1-1, with a possible D match to TRBD1 (6 bases). The CDR3 consists of 15 residues. Trimming took off 5 bases at V and 1 base at J, with 14 bases between the two ends. Germline V gene data show CDR1 as SGHAT and CDR2 as FQNNGV. The CDR3, as DNA: TGTGCCAGCAGCACCGTCTCGGGACAGAACACTGAAGCTTTCTTT. Protein sequence: CASSTVSGQNTEAFF.

This clonotype came up many times. This chain joins TRBV12-3 or TRBV12-4 and TRBJ1-5; D unresolved. This CDR3 is 14 amino acids long. With 6 bases removed from V and 3 bases from J, the gap between germline ends came to 12 bases. The CDR3 region is CASSPTSTNQPQHF. The CDR3 DNA reads as TGTGCCAGCAGCCCAACTAGTACCAATCAGCCCCAGCATTTT.

This clonotype was recorded many times. The J gene is TRBJ1-1, the V gene TRBV4-2; D gene unclear. The germline gives CDR1 LGHNA, CDR2 YNFKEQ. Trimming shortened V by 1 base and J by 1 base, and 7 bases separated the two germline ends. The length of the CDR3 is 14 residues. The CDR3 protein is CASSQGPKNTEAFF. CDR3 nucleotides: TGTGCCAGCAGCCAAGGACCGAAGAACACTGAAGCTTTCTTT.

The chain recombines TRBV11-2 with TRBJ2-6; 8 bases line up with TRBD1. Germline lookup yields CDR1 SGHAT and CDR2 FQNNGV. CDR3 length equals 20 residues. Trimming removed 5 bases from V and 0 bases from J; junction bases left unmatched: 15. The CDR3 loop reads CASSRSLQGDHRSGANVLTF. CDR3 DNA: TGTGCCAGCAGCCGGAGTCTACAGGGGGACCACCGCTCTGGGGCCAACGTCCTGACTTTC. Based on the CDR3 plus reference TRBV11-2 and TRBJ2-6, the full variable domain is EAGVAQSPRYKIIEKRQSVAFWCNPISGHATLYWYQQILGQGPKLLIQFQNNGVVDDSQLPKDRFSAERLKGVDSTLKIQPAKLEDSAVYLCASSRSLQGDHRSGANVLTFGAGSRLTVL.

This clonotype was detected only a few times. This chain uses TRBV14 with TRBJ2-3, with 8 bases matching TRBD1. The V gene end was trimmed by 4 bases and the J gene end by 4 bases; junction bases not matched to a gene: 10. The CDR3 contains 16 residues. Germline-derived CDR1 and CDR2 are SGHDN and FVKESK. The CDR3: CASSLRTGSASDTQYF. The CDR3 DNA sequence: TGTGCCAGCAGCCTTAGGACAGGGTCAGCTTCAGATACGCAGTATTTT.

The chain recombines TRBV6-2 or TRBV6-3 with TRBJ2-7, with a tentative D call TRBD2 (5 bases). Trimming pared 0 bases from V and 3 bases from J, leaving 12 bases between. CDR3 length: 15 residues. Germline V gives CDR1 MNHEY, CDR2 SVGEGT. The CDR3 sequence: CASSYSAGSYYEQYF. The CDR3 nucleotides read TGTGCCAGCAGTTACTCCGCGGGCAGTTACTACGAGCAGTACTTC.

The chain's CDR3 is CASSEAVDSGNTIYF. The CDR3 nucleotides read TGTGCCAGCAGTGAAGCGGTGGACTCTGGAAACACCATATATTTT. The V call is TRBV2, the J call TRBJ1-3; no clear D. The CDR3 covers 15 residues. Germline V gene sequence: CDR1 SNHLY, CDR2 FYNNEI. Between the trimmed V and J ends, which lost 0 bases and 0 bases, there was a span of 6 bases.

This clonotype was observed at least ten times. This sequence joins TRBV10-3 and TRBJ2-3; D remains ambiguous. The CDR3 loop spans 13 amino acids. Germline V CDR1 and CDR2: ENHRY, SYGVKD. V lost 6 bases, J lost 4 bases, and 11 bases lay in between. The CDR3, as DNA: TGTGCCATCAGGGATGTGGCGGCAGATACGCAGTATTTT. Protein sequence: CAIRDVAADTQYF.

The chain couples TRBV6-4 to TRBJ2-3, with a possible D match to TRBD1 (6 bases). From germline, CDR1 is MRHNA and CDR2 SNTAGT. V lost 6 bases and J 0 bases, leaving 16 bases between the germline ends. CDR3 size: 16 residues. This CDR3 reads CASSARTAPSTDTQYF. The CDR3 region has the DNA TGTGCCAGCAGCGCCCGGACAGCTCCTAGCACAGATACGCAGTATTTT.

This clonotype was detected a few times. Compared with germline, one end of the junction differs, possibly owing to a read error. The genes are TRBV9 and TRBJ1-5; no firm D call. Germline V lookup: CDR1 SGDLS, CDR2 YYNGEE. The CDR3 extends over 10 amino acids. The CDR3 DNA follows: TGTGCCAGCAGCGTAGGGGCGGATCCTTTT. This encodes CASSVGADPF.

This sequence joins TRBV6-5 and TRBJ1-4; a possible D gene is TRBD1 (5 bases). The V end was cut by 2 bases, the J end by 4 bases, with 14 bases between. Germline values: CDR1 MNHEY, CDR2 SVGAGI. CDR3 length equals 16 residues. Here the CDR3 DNA reads TGTGCCAGCAGTTACGGTTACAGGCCCCGTAATGAAAAACTGTTTTTT. Translation: CASSYGYRPRNEKLFF.

This clonotype was recorded a few times. V and J are TRBV20-1 and TRBJ1-2, with 8 bases aligning to TRBD1. This CDR3 region has 13 residues. Germline trimming cut 6 bases from V and 6 bases from J; bases unmatched to any gene: 9. Per germline, CDR1 DFQATT and CDR2 SNEGSKA (reference sequence). The CDR3 spells CSAPLARGHGYTF. The CDR3 DNA reads TGCAGTGCCCCCTTGGCCAGGGGGCATGGCTACACCTTC.

In its sample, this clonotype was seen a few times. This chain connects TRBV4-2 to TRBJ2-1, with 8 bases identical to TRBD2. Germline V lookup: CDR1 LGHNA, CDR2 YNFKEQ. The CDR3 is made up of 12 amino acids. The J segment lost 9 bases and the V segment lost 10 bases, leaving 8 bases of the junction unmatched. Here the CDR3 reads CATRTSRGEQFF. In DNA, the CDR3 is TGTGCCACTAGGACTAGCAGGGGTGAGCAGTTCTTC.

V is TRBV21-1 and J is TRBJ1-2; TRBD1 is taken as the D call from the table, unchecked against the DNA. TRBV21-1 has pseudogene status. CDR3 length equals 20 residues. The CDR3 loop reads CASSNIRSGVSGQEKDGYTF. For the CDR3, the DNA is TGTGCCAGCAGCAATATAAGATCGGGGGTGTCTGGACAAGAAAAGGATGGCTACACCTTC.

The chain joins TRBV4-3 to TRBJ2-3, with D possibly matching TRBD2 (6 bases). Per germline, CDR1 LGHNA and CDR2 YSLEER. The V gene lost 1 base and the J gene lost 3 bases, with 11 bases spanning the gap. The CDR3 sequence is 15 residues long. The CDR3 bases are TGCGCCAGCAGCCAAGTCGGGGGTTTTACAGATACGCAGTATTTT. Protein: CASSQVGGFTDTQYF.

There are a few counts of this clonotype. V is TRBV20-1 and J is TRBJ2-2; tentative D call: TRBD1 (6 bases). This CDR3 has 16 amino acids. The V end was cut by 0 bases, the J end by 6 bases, with 17 bases between. Germline V lookup: CDR1 DFQATT, CDR2 SNEGSKA (reference sequence). The CDR3 protein is CSAREAQGRRSGELFF. The CDR3 coding sequence is TGCAGTGCTAGAGAAGCACAGGGTAGGAGGTCCGGGGAGCTGTTTTTT.

V and J are TRBV11-1 and TRBJ2-1; no clear D. The germline gives CDR1 SGHAT, CDR2 FQDESV (reference sequence). The V and J ends lost 5 bases and 7 bases respectively, with 12 bases between them. CDR3 length: 13 amino acids. Here the CDR3 DNA reads TGTGCCAGCAGCCCCCCGCCTTGGAATGAGCAGTTCTTC. Translated, it gives CASSPPPWNEQFF.

The rearrangement joins TRBV24-1 to TRBJ2-3; tentatively, D is TRBD1 (5 bases). V lost 9 bases to trimming and J lost 1 base, with 10 bases between them. Germline-derived CDR1 and CDR2 are KGHDR and SFDVKD. The CDR3 runs to 13 residues. In nucleotides, the CDR3 is TGTGCCACCGTGGACACCCGCACAGATACGCAGTATTTT. Amino acids: CATVDTRTDTQYF.

The chain has TRBV20-1 and TRBJ2-4, with D tentatively TRBD1 (6 bases). From germline, CDR1 is DFQATT and CDR2 SNEGSKA (reference sequence). This CDR3 has 12 amino acids. V lost 6 bases and J 10 bases, leaving 16 bases between the germline ends. The CDR3 nucleotides read TGCAGTGCCCAACAGACGGGGACAATTCAGTACTTC. Translation: CSAQQTGTIQYF.

The J gene is TRBJ1-6, the V gene TRBV9; the match to TRBD1 covers 8 bases. The CDR3 covers 15 residues. Germline assignment: CDR1 SGDLS and CDR2 YYNGEE. The trim removed 3 bases at V and 4 bases at J, leaving 3 bases unmatched. CDR3 coding DNA: TGTGCCAGCAGCGAGGGGGACAGGTATAATTCACCCCTCCACTTT. Its translation: CASSEGDRYNSPLHF.

V is TRBV20-1 and J is TRBJ1-1, with a possible D match to TRBD1 (6 bases). Germline V gives CDR1 DFQATT, CDR2 SNEGSKA (reference sequence). V was cut by 2 bases and J by 0 bases, with 16 bases left in between. The CDR3 totals 16 residues. CDR3 nucleotide sequence: TGCAGTGCTAGAAATTCAGGGGCCCGCCTGAACACTGAAGCTTTCTTT. Residues: CSARNSGARLNTEAFF.

The table lists this clonotype with many counts. The rearrangement joins TRBV10-3 to TRBJ2-3; TRBD2 agrees at 7 bases. Germline V gives CDR1 ENHRY, CDR2 SYGVKD. J was trimmed by 4 bases and V by 6 bases; bases with no gene match: 4. The CDR3 covers 13 residues. The CDR3 DNA follows: TGTGCCATCAGCGGAGCGGGGCCAGATACGCAGTATTTT. As protein: CAISGAGPDTQYF.

This chain uses TRBV6-2 or TRBV6-3 with TRBJ1-1, with 10 bases aligning to TRBD1. Trimming took 4 bases from V and 0 from J; bases not matched to a gene: 14. Germline values: CDR1 MNHEY, CDR2 SVGEGT. The CDR3 extends over 19 amino acids. CDR3 loop: CASSFHRDRGLYMNTEAFF. Written as DNA, the CDR3 is TGTGCCAGCAGTTTTCACCGGGACAGGGGACTCTACATGAACACTGAAGCTTTCTTT.

This clonotype was counted at least ten times. V gene TRBV6-1 combines with J gene TRBJ1-1; no clear D. From germline, CDR1 is MNHNS and CDR2 SASEGT. The CDR3 consists of 13 residues. Trimming removed 6 bases from V and 1 base from J, with 9 bases in between. The CDR3 here is CASSVTANTEAFF. The CDR3 DNA sequence: TGTGCCAGCAGCGTTACAGCGAACACTGAAGCTTTCTTT.